A single sample is the source of the 2 T cell receptor beta chains below, sequenced in a study of T cells after somatic rescue of genetic block. Assay used: immunoSEQ multiplex PCR; TCRdb lists only in-frame clones, some missing. This table has around 100,000 clones, around nine tenths appearing once. The sequenced material came from peripheral blood mononuclear cells (PBMCs). These receptors were collected from a woman aged 18-29 years.

This chain joins TRBV5-6 and TRBJ2-5; 8 bases agree with TRBD2. The CDR3 has 16 residues. From germline, CDR1 is SGHDT and CDR2 YYEEEE. V was clipped by 2 bases and J by 4 bases; unmatched bases: 10. This CDR3 is CASSFPSGGARETQYF. CDR3 sequence (DNA): TGTGCCAGCAGCTTCCCCTCCGGGGGGGCCAGAGAGACCCAGTACTTC.

Here the CDR3 reads CASSPWATRETQYF. CDR3 sequence (DNA): TGTGCCAGCAGCCCCTGGGCCACAAGGGAGACCCAGTACTTC. The rearrangement uses TRBV28 and TRBJ2-5; unclear D gene. The V end lost 6 bases, the J end lost 5 bases, and 16 bases lay between the germline ends. The CDR3 totals 14 residues. CDR1 MDHEN and CDR2 SYDVKM come from the germline V gene.